A single sample gave rise to the 24 T cell receptor beta chains below, sequenced in a study of T cell repertoires in cytomegalovirus infection. MiXCR, applied by TCRdb to the reads, yields one record per CDR3 protein. Of 700,000 to 850,000 distinct CDR3 sequences in the sample, roughly 33% were seen once. Their antigens are not known. The source material was cultured CD8+ T cells from PBMCs, sampled from culture after CMV antigen stimulation. The receptors were sampled from a human donor in good health (CMV status not recorded). Some clones in this sample may be carry-over from other donors' samples.

This clonotype was observed at least ten times. The rearrangement joins TRBV7-9 to TRBJ1-4; the D gene is possibly TRBD1 (5 bases). Deletions cut 5 bases from V and 8 bases from J, with 18 bases between. Germline values: CDR1 SEHNR, CDR2 FQNEAQ (reference sequence). CDR3 length: 15 amino acids. The CDR3 coding sequence is TGTGCCAGCAGCATCCGGGACGCACTGGGGGAAAAACTGTTTTTT. Translation: CASSIRDALGEKLFF.

This clonotype was seen ten or more times. This chain connects TRBV7-6 to TRBJ2-1, with D unresolved. This CDR3 has 13 residues. CDR1 SGHVS and CDR2 FNYEAQ come from the germline V gene. V was trimmed by 4 bases and J by 4 bases, leaving 8 bases between them. DNA for the CDR3: TGTGCCAGCAGCTCCCTCCCTTACAATGAGCAGTTCTTC. This encodes CASSSLPYNEQFF.

The chain carries TRBV10-3 and TRBJ2-7; 10 bases map to TRBD1. V shed 4 bases and J 2 bases; nucleotides not matched to a gene: 8. The CDR3 length is 16 residues. From germline, CDR1 is ENHRY and CDR2 SYGVKD. CDR3 protein: CAISGKEGQGAYEQYV. DNA for the CDR3: TGTGCCATCAGTGGTAAGGAAGGACAGGGGGCCTACGAGCAGTACGTC.

This clonotype was counted only a few times. CDR3 region: CASSFPGGSMITEAFF. CDR3 bases: TGTGCCAGTAGTTTCCCAGGGGGCTCTATGATCACTGAAGCTTTCTTT. V gene TRBV19 combines with J gene TRBJ1-1, with 8 bases lining up with TRBD1. The germline gives CDR1 LNHDA, CDR2 SQIVND (reference sequence). The CDR3 length is 16 residues. V trimming: 5 bases; J trimming: 4 bases; junction bases outside the gene matches: 12.

This chain links TRBV15 with TRBJ2-1; 9 bases map to TRBD2. With 2 bases clipped from V and 0 bases from J, the junction kept 5 bases outside the gene matches. Germline lookup yields CDR1 LNHNV and CDR2 YYDKDF (reference sequence). The CDR3 runs 17 residues. This CDR3 reads CATSRWARGGSYNEQFF. The CDR3 nucleotides read TGTGCCACCAGCAGATGGGCGCGGGGGGGCTCCTACAATGAGCAGTTCTTC.

The chain links TRBV27 to TRBJ1-1; D unresolved. Germline CDR1 MNHEY, CDR2 SMNVEV (reference sequence). V was clipped by 6 bases and J by 0 bases, with 11 bases between them. CDR3 length: 14 amino acids. The CDR3 region is CASSPLLLNTEAFF. CDR3 nucleotide sequence: TGTGCCAGCAGCCCACTACTTTTGAACACTGAAGCTTTCTTT.

This clonotype was observed a few times. The rearrangement uses TRBV6-1 and TRBJ1-1; D is possibly TRBD1 (6 bases). Between the trimmed V and J ends, which lost 11 bases and 3 bases, there was a span of 13 bases. Germline V CDR1 and CDR2: MNHNS, SASEGT. The CDR3 extends over 12 amino acids. The CDR3 here is CAEGELDTEAFF. CDR3 in DNA: TGTGCCGAGGGGGAATTGGACACTGAAGCTTTCTTT.

The chain couples TRBV19 to TRBJ2-5, with D possibly matching TRBD2 (5 bases). Trimming took off 9 bases at V and 5 bases at J, with 22 bases between the two ends. Germline CDR1 is LNHDA and CDR2 is SQIVND (reference sequence). There are 15 residues in the CDR3. CDR3 sequence: CASSNPGITLETQYF. For the CDR3, the DNA is TGTGCCAGCTCAAATCCCGGGATAACGCTGGAGACCCAGTACTTC.

The V and J genes are TRBV7-2 and TRBJ1-2; D is perhaps TRBD1 (6 bases). Between the trimmed V and J ends, which lost 0 bases and 8 bases, there was a span of 13 bases. Germline CDR1 is SGHTA and CDR2 is FQGNSA. The CDR3 covers 14 residues. CDR3 DNA: TGTGCCAGCAGCTTAGCGGAGGGGGAGTTCGGCTACACCTTC. It is translated as CASSLAEGEFGYTF.

As for this clonotype: A much larger clone lies one base from this, so it may be a read error. This chain joins TRBV7-8 and TRBJ2-3; no clear D gene. This CDR3 region has 16 residues. V was clipped by 3 bases and J by 4 bases, with 17 bases between them. Per the germline V gene, CDR1 is SGHVS and CDR2 is FQNEAQ. The CDR3 nucleotides read TGTGCCAGCAGCTTCCGCGGAGATGTTCGGGCAGATACGCAGTATTTT. This gives the protein CASSFRGDVRADTQYF.

A few counts support this clonotype. The chain joins TRBV14 to TRBJ1-2; D unclear. V shed 5 bases and J shed 4 bases, with 11 bases lying between them. There are 13 residues in the CDR3. Germline CDR1 and CDR2: SGHDN and FVKESK. CDR3 protein: CASSGARFYGYTF. The CDR3 DNA sequence: TGTGCCAGCAGCGGCGCTCGTTTCTATGGCTACACCTTC.

This clonotype has a handful of counts. V usage is TRBV10-3 and J usage is TRBJ1-1; maybe TRBD1 (5 bases). Trimming cost V 6 bases and J 2 bases, with 16 bases left between them. The germline V gene encodes CDR1 ENHRY and CDR2 SYGVKD. This CDR3 comprises 15 residues. The CDR3 region has the DNA TGTGCCATCAGAGTTAGAGGACAACTAAACACTGAAGCTTTCTTT. Its protein is CAIRVRGQLNTEAFF.

The chain joins TRBV15 to TRBJ1-1, with 9 bases that match TRBD1. V shed 9 bases, J shed 6 bases, and the junction held 8 bases outside the gene matches. This CDR3 region has 13 residues. Looked up from germline, CDR1 is LNHNV and CDR2 is YYDKDF (reference sequence). The CDR3 DNA reads TGTGCCACTACCTTTAGACAGGGGGCTGAAGCTTTCTTT. It specifies CATTFRQGAEAFF.

This clonotype appeared many times. V and J are TRBV20-1 and TRBJ2-5; D call uncertain. Germline assignment: CDR1 DFQATT and CDR2 SNEGSKA (reference sequence). With 5 bases removed from V and 5 bases from J, the gap between germline ends came to 12 bases. The CDR3 is 12 residues long. CDR3 sequence: CSAPSGAETQYF. CDR3 DNA: TGCAGTGCTCCATCCGGTGCGGAGACCCAGTACTTC.

The chain uses TRBV20-1 and TRBJ1-4, with D maybe TRBD1 (5 bases). V was pared by 6 bases and J by 4 bases, with 15 bases between. CDR3 length: 14 residues. Germline-derived CDR1 and CDR2 are DFQATT and SNEGSKA (reference sequence). The CDR3 DNA reads TGCAGTGCCTACCAGGGAGGCGTTAATGAAAAACTGTTTTTT. It encodes CSAYQGGVNEKLFF.

This clonotype was detected only a few times. The chain is built from TRBV7-9 and TRBJ2-1, with TRBD2 matching 10 bases. This CDR3 is built from 14 residues. CDR1 and CDR2 (germline): SEHNR, FQNEAQ (reference sequence). V lost 5 bases to trimming and J lost 8 bases; unmatched junction nucleotides: 6. Written as DNA, the CDR3 is TGTGCCAGCAGCCCCAGGACTAGCGGCGATGAGCAGTTCTTC. This codes for CASSPRTSGDEQFF. Supplemented by reference TRBV7-9 and TRBJ2-1, the full variable domain reads DTGVSQNPRHKITKRGQNVTFRCDPISEHNRLYWYRQTLGQGPEFLTYFQNEAQLEKSRLLSDRFSAERPKGSFSTLEIQRTEQGDSAMYLCASSPRTSGDEQFFGPGTRLTVL.

This clonotype appeared a single time. CDR3 bases: TGTGCCAGCAGGGCTCAGGTTTATGGTCAGCCCCAGCATTTT. As protein: CASRAQVYGQPQHF. This rearrangement joins TRBV27 to TRBJ1-5; D gene unclear. The germline V gene has CDR1 MNHEY and CDR2 SMNVEV (reference sequence). This CDR3 is 14 amino acids long. Trimming pared 6 bases from V and 6 bases from J, leaving 15 bases between.

This clonotype was seen a handful of times. The V and J genes are TRBV2 and TRBJ2-3, with no clear D. V lost 8 bases and J 1 base, leaving 13 bases between the germline ends. In germline, CDR1 is SNHLY, CDR2 FYNNEI. CDR3 length: 14 amino acids. The CDR3 sequence is CASGSLPGTDTQYF. The CDR3 DNA follows: TGTGCCAGCGGATCTCTCCCAGGCACAGATACGCAGTATTTT.

This clonotype was seen repeatedly, ten times or more. This rearrangement joins TRBV7-2 to TRBJ1-2, with D hard to call. CDR1 and CDR2 (germline): SGHTA, FQGNSA. V was shortened by 5 bases and J by 8 bases, with 18 bases between the two germline ends. The CDR3 length is 14 residues. The CDR3 loop reads CASSLVPTAWGYTF. Written as DNA, the CDR3 is TGTGCCAGCAGCCTAGTGCCGACGGCGTGGGGCTACACCTTC. Supplemented by reference TRBV7-2 and TRBJ1-2, the full variable domain reads GAGVSQSPSNKVTEKGKDVELRCDPISGHTALYWYRQSLGQGLEFLIYFQGNSAPDKSGLPSDRFSAERTGGSVSTLTIQRTQQEDSAVYLCASSLVPTAWGYTFGSGTRLTVV.

The V and J genes are TRBV6-1 and TRBJ2-1; possibly TRBD1 or TRBD2 for D (5 bases each). The CDR3 length is 15 residues. Germline V gives CDR1 MNHNS, CDR2 SASEGT. The V and J ends lost 2 bases and 7 bases respectively, with 15 bases between them. The CDR3 DNA reads TGTGCCAGCAGTGAATGGTGGGACGTAGAAAATGAGCAGTTCTTC. It yields the protein CASSEWWDVENEQFF.

The rearrangement uses TRBV7-6 and TRBJ1-1, with 10 bases matching TRBD1. Germline CDR1 SGHVS, CDR2 FNYEAQ. The CDR3 totals 19 residues. V lost 5 bases and J lost 0; bases outside the gene matches: 15. Written as DNA, the CDR3 is TGTGCCAGCAGCCCGGGACAGGGGCTTCCGAAAGAGATGAACACTGAAGCTTTCTTT. Its translation: CASSPGQGLPKEMNTEAFF.

The chain joins TRBV6-2 or TRBV6-3 to TRBJ1-3, with a possible D match to TRBD1 (5 bases). With 6 bases removed from V and 4 bases from J, the gap between germline ends came to 10 bases. CDR3 size: 13 residues. Per the germline V gene, CDR1 is MNHEY and CDR2 is SVGEGT. The CDR3 loop is CASRPDRGNTIYF. CDR3 DNA: TGTGCCAGCAGACCCGACAGAGGAAACACCATATATTTT.

This sequence joins TRBV7-9 and TRBJ1-1; 7 bases map to TRBD1. The CDR3 runs to 15 residues. Germline lookup yields CDR1 SEHNR and CDR2 FQNEAQ (reference sequence). V lost 5 bases and J lost 0; bases outside the gene matches: 6. The CDR3 reads CASSPTGPLNTEAFF. The CDR3 DNA reads TGTGCCAGCAGCCCGACAGGGCCACTGAACACTGAAGCTTTCTTT.

Comment on this clonotype: This may be a read error: a much more frequent sequence differs by one nucleotide. V gene TRBV7-8 combines with J gene TRBJ1-2; no firm D call. In germline, CDR1 is SGHVS, CDR2 FQNEAQ. This CDR3 spans 17 amino acids. CDR3 bases: TGTGCCAGCAGCCCCACCGGTGGCAAACCGACTAACTATGACTACACCTTC. Its translation is CASSPTGGKPTNYDYTF.